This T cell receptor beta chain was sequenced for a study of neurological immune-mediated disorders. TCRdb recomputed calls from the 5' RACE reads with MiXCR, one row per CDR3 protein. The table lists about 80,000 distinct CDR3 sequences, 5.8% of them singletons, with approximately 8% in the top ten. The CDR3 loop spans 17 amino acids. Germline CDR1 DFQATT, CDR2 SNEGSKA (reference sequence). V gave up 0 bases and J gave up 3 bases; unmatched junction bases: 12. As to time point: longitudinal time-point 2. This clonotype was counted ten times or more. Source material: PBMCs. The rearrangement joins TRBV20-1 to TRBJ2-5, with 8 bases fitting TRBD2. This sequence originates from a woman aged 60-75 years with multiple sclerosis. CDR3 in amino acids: CSARDSLRAGVKETQYF. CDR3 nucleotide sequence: TGCAGTGCTAGAGATAGCCTTCGAGCGGGGGTAAAAGAGACCCAGTACTTC.